This T cell receptor (beta chain) was documented in a study of blood T cells in healthy people across ages. Per the germline V gene, CDR1 is MDHEN and CDR2 is SYDVKM. V gave up 1 base and J gave up 5 bases, with 21 bases separating them. This CDR3 has 17 amino acids. A J-beta primer mix and a sample-barcoded 5' primer were used in a second PCR of about 7 to 12 cycles. TCRdb re-called the 5' RACE reads with MiXCR, one entry per CDR3 protein. The repertoire includes roughly 560,000 distinct CDR3 sequences, 24% of them detected once, and just under 9% sits in the top ten. These data were also reused for a study on T cells of mothers and their children. This second study says: The study obtained over 9.5 million TCR beta CDR3 reads per mother and around 3 million per child.

The chain employs TRBV28 and TRBJ2-7; TRBD1 might be the D (5 bases). The clonotype was recovered from a boy younger than 18 in good health. The sequenced sample consisted of blood. The DNA of the CDR3 is TGTGCCAGCAGTTTATTCCCACCACTTCGGGCAGGGCACGAGCAGTACTTC. It codes for CASSLFPPLRAGHEQYF.